Listed below are T cell receptor beta chains from one sample, sequenced in a study of blood T cell repertoires in COVID-19. Sequenced by immunoSEQ multiplex PCR; TCRdb stores in-frame clones only, minus some. The sample lists some 260,000 clones, around 89% seen once, with just under 1% in the top ten. Sequences were obtained from peripheral blood. The receptors here all came from a woman aged 35 to 49 who had recovered from COVID-19. The CDR3 runs from the conserved cysteine through the conserved F or W.

v_gene	j_gene	CDR3aa
TRBV27	TRBJ1-6	CASSSVDRRYHF
TRBV3-1/TRBV3-2	TRBJ1-1	CASSRANTEAFF
TRBV2	TRBJ1-5	CASSPRGRPTGQPQHF
TRBV2	TRBJ2-7	CASTRLAARYEQYF
TRBV7-9	TRBJ2-2	CASRVAGANTGELFF
TRBV18	TRBJ1-1	CASSPVMAEVQAFF
TRBV25-1	TRBJ2-1	CASSEYGPSWAFF
TRBV3-1/TRBV3-2	TRBJ1-1	CASRPTGGAVRAFF
TRBV25-1	TRBJ1-1	CASSDSVNTEAFF
TRBV5-5	TRBJ2-7	CASSGRQGVGQYF
TRBV27	TRBJ2-1	CASSQRTGTRGYNEQFF
TRBV5-1	TRBJ2-2	CASSGHRGPAGELFF
TRBV6-2/TRBV6-3	TRBJ1-2	CASSYAGPSPKYGYTF
TRBV29-1	TRBJ2-7	CSVEDQGLFTYEQYF
TRBV27	TRBJ1-1	CASSPGTGNTEAFF
TRBV5-1	TRBJ2-1	CASSATGGGYNEQFF
TRBV9	TRBJ2-2	CASSVADLTTGELFF
TRBV9	TRBJ1-2	CASSVLEGYGYTF
TRBV5-4	TRBJ2-7	CASSLVLGGHPYAEQYF
TRBV13	TRBJ2-7	CATGTSGRYEQYF
TRBV5-4	TRBJ1-1	CASSPRTGEGTEAFF
TRBV27	TRBJ1-2	CASSLARGDGYTF
TRBV7-2	TRBJ1-5	CASSQGTGSNQPQHF
TRBV27	TRBJ1-1	CASSLSGRGAEAFF
TRBV19	TRBJ1-1	CASWPTWAANTEAFF
TRBV3-1/TRBV3-2	TRBJ1-2	CASSQFNRGGGIPGYTF
TRBV19	TRBJ2-7	CASSAGFSEQYF
TRBV15	TRBJ1-2	CATSRAANGGYTF
TRBV30	TRBJ1-5	CAWTQGAGNQPQHF
TRBV20-1	TRBJ1-4	CSVGTGEKLFF
TRBV18	TRBJ2-7	CASSPQTGTGEQYF
TRBV29-1	TRBJ2-1	CSVLLAGGLGEQFF
TRBV18	TRBJ1-5	CASSPQGTLGNQPQHF
TRBV6-6	TRBJ1-1	CASSYSTLPEAFF
TRBV9	TRBJ2-7	CASSPPSPYEQYF
TRBV27	TRBJ2-7	CASRPVGGGGYEQYF
TRBV7-8	TRBJ2-2	CASSPFGELFF
TRBV9	TRBJ2-7	CASSPSWGGSYEQYF
TRBV5-1	TRBJ2-1	CASSSILAGSYNEQFF
TRBV6-6	TRBJ2-5	CASSYSNSRAGETQYF
TRBV27	TRBJ2-1	CASSPASGRAVAYNEQFF